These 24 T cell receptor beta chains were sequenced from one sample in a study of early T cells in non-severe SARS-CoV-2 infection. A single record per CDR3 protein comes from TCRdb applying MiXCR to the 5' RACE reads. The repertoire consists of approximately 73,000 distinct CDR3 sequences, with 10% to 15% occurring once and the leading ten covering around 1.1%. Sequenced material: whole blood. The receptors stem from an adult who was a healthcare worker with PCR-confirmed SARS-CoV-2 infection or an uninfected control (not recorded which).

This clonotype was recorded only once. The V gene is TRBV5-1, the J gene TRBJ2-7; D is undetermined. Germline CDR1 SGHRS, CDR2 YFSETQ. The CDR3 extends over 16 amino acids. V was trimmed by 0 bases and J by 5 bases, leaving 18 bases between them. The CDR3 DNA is TGCGCCAGCAGCTTGGCTCCTCATTCTCGGGTTGACGAGCAGTACTTC. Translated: CASSLAPHSRVDEQYF. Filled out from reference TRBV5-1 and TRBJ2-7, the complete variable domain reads KAGVTQTPRYLIKTRGQQVTLSCSPISGHRSVSWYQQTPGQGLQFLFEYFSETQRNKGNFPGRFSGRQFSNSRSEMNVSTLELGDSALYLCASSLAPHSRVDEQYFGPGTRLTVT.

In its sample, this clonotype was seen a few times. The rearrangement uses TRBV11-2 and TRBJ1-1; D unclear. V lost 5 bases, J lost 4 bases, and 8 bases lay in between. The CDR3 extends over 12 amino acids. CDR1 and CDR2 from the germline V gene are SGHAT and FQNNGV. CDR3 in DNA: TGTGCCAGCAGCAGGGTGGGCACTGAAGCTTTCTTT. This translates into CASSRVGTEAFF.

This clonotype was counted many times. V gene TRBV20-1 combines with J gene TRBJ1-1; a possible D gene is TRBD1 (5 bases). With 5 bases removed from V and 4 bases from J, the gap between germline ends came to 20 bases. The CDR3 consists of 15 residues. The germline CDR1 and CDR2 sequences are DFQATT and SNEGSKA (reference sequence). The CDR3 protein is CSAANPGRKVTEAFF. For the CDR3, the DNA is TGCAGTGCTGCTAACCCAGGGCGAAAGGTCACTGAAGCTTTCTTT.

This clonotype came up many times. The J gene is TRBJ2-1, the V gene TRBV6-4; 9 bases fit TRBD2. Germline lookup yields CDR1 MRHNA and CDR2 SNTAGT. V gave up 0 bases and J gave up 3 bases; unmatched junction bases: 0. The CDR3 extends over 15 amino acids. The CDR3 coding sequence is TGTGCCAGCAGTGACTCGACTAGCGGCTACAATGAGCAGTTCTTC. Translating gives CASSDSTSGYNEQFF.

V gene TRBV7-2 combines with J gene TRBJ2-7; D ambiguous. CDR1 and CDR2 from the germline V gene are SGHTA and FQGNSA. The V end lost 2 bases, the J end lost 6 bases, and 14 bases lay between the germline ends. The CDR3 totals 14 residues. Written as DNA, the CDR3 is TGTGCCAGCAGCTTATTTTGGGGTCCCCTCGAGCAGTACTTC. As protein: CASSLFWGPLEQYF.

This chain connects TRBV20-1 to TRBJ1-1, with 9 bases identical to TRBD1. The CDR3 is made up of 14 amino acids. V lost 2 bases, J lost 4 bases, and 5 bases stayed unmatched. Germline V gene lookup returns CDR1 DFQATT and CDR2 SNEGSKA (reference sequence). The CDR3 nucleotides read TGCAGTGCTAGATCCCGGACAGGGGTCACTGAAGCTTTCTTT. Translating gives CSARSRTGVTEAFF.

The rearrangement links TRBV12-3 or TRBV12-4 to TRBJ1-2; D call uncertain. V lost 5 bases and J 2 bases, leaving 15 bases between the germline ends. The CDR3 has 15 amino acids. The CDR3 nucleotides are TGTGCCAGCAGTATCTCGGGCCGCCCAAACTATGGCTACACCTTC. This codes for CASSISGRPNYGYTF.

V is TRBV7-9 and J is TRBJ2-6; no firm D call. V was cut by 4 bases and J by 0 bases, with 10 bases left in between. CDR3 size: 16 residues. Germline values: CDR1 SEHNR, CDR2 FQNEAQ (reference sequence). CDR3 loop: CASSSRQPSGANVLTF. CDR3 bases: TGTGCCAGCAGCTCCCGACAACCCTCTGGGGCCAACGTCCTGACTTTC. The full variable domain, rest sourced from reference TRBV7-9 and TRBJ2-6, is DTGVSQNPRHKITKRGQNVTFRCDPISEHNRLYWYRQTLGQGPEFLTYFQNEAQLEKSRLLSDRFSAERPKGSFSTLEIQRTEQGDSAMYLCASSSRQPSGANVLTFGAGSRLTVL.

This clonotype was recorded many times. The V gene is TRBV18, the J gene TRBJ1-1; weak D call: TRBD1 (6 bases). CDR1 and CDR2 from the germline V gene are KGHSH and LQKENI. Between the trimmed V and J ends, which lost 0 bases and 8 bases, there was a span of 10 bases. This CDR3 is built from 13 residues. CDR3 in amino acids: CASSPPKGTEAFF. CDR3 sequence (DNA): TGTGCCAGCTCACCACCGAAGGGGACAGAAGCTTTCTTT.

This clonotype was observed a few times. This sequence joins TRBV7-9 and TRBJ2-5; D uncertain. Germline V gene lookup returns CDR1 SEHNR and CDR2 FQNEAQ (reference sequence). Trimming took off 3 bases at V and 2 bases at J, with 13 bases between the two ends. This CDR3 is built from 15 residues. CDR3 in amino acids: CASSLASASQETQYF. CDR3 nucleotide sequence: TGTGCCAGCAGCTTGGCGAGCGCGTCGCAAGAGACCCAGTACTTC.

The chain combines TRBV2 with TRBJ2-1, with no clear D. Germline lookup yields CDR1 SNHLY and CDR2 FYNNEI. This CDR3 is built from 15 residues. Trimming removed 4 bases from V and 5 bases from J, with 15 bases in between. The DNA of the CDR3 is TGTGCCAGCAGTGTAAGGGAATTTCTAGACAATGAGCAGTTCTTC. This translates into CASSVREFLDNEQFF.

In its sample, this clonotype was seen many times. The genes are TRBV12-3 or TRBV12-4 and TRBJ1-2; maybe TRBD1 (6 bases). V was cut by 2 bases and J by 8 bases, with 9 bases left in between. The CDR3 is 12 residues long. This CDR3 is CASSLSQGGYTF. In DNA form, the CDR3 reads TGTGCCAGCAGTTTAAGCCAGGGGGGCTACACCTTC.

The CDR3 DNA follows: TGTGCCAGCAGCTCACCCGAAGTAAACATTCAGTACTTC. Its translation: CASSSPEVNIQYF. V and J are TRBV7-2 and TRBJ2-4; no definite D call. With 4 bases removed from V and 6 bases from J, the gap between germline ends came to 10 bases. Germline CDR1 is SGHTA and CDR2 is FQGNSA. This CDR3 spans 13 amino acids.

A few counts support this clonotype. As DNA, the CDR3 is TGTGCCAGCAGTACTCTATGGAGCACAGATACGCAGTATTTT. Its protein product is CASSTLWSTDTQYF. The J gene is TRBJ2-3, the V gene TRBV28; no clear D. The CDR3 has 14 amino acids. Germline assignment: CDR1 MDHEN and CDR2 SYDVKM. V gave up 5 bases and J gave up 0 bases, with 9 bases separating them.

The CDR3 spells CASSETDRGQPQHF. The CDR3 nucleotides read TGTGCCAGCAGTGAAACGGACAGGGGGCAGCCCCAGCATTTT. The rearrangement links TRBV2 to TRBJ1-5; 10 nucleotides align to TRBD1. From germline, CDR1 is SNHLY and CDR2 FYNNEI. The length of the CDR3 is 14 residues. The J segment lost 7 bases and the V segment lost 2 bases, leaving 2 bases of the junction unmatched.

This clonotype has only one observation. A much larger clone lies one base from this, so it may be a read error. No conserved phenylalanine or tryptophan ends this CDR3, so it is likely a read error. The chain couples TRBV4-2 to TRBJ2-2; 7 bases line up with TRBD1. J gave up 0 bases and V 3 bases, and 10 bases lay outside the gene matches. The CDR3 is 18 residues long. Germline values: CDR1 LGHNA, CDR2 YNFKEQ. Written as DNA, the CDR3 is TGTGCCAGCAGCCATATCTCCGGGACAGATACGAACACCGGGGAGCTGTTTATT. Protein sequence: CASSHISGTDTNTGELFI.

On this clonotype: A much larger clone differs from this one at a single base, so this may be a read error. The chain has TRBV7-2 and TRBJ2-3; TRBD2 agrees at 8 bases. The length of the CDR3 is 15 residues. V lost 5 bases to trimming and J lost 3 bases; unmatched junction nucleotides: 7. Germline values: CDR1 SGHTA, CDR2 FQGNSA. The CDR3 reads CTSSPGGGRTDTQYF. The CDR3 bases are TGTACCAGCAGCCCGGGGGGGGGCCGGACAGATACGCAGTATTTT.

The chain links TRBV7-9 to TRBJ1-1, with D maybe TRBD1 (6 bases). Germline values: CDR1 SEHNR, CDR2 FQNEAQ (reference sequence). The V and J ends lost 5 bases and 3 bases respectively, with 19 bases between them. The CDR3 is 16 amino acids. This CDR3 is CASSPVRQAKDTEAFF. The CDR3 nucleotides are TGTGCCAGCAGCCCAGTCCGACAGGCCAAAGACACTGAAGCTTTCTTT.

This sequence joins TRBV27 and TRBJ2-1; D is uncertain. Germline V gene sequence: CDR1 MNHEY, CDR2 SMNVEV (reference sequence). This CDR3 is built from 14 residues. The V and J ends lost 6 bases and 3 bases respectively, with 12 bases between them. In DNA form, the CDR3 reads TGTGCCAGCAGAAGAGCTACGGGCTACAATGAGCAGTTCTTC. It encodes CASRRATGYNEQFF.

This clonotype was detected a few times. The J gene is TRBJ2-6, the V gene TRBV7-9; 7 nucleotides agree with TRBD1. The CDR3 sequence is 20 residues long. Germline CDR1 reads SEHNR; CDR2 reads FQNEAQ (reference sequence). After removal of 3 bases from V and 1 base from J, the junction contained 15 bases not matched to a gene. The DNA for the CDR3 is TGTGCCAGCAGCTTTCCCTCGACAGGGTCAAAGTCGTCTGGGGCCAACGTCCTGACTTTC. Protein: CASSFPSTGSKSSGANVLTF.

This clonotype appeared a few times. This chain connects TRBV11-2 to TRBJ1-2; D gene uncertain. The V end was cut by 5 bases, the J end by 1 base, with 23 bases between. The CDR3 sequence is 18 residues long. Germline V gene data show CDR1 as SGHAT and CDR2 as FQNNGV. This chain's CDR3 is CASSLSGQARGVNYGYTF. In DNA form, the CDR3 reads TGTGCCAGCAGCCTCAGCGGGCAGGCACGTGGCGTTAACTATGGCTACACCTTC.

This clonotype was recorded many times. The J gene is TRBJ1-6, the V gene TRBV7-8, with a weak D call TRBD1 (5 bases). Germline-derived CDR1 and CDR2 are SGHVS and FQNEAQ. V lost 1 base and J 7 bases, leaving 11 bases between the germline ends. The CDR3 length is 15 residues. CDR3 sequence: CASSLGGAGNSPLHF. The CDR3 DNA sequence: TGTGCCAGCAGCTTAGGAGGGGCAGGGAATTCACCCCTCCACTTT.

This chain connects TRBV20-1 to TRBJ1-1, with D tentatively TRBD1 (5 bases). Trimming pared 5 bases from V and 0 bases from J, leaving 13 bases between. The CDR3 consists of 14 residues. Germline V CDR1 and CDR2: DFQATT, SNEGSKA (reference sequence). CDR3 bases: TGCAGTGCTGGGGAGGGGCCACTGAACACTGAAGCTTTCTTT. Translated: CSAGEGPLNTEAFF.

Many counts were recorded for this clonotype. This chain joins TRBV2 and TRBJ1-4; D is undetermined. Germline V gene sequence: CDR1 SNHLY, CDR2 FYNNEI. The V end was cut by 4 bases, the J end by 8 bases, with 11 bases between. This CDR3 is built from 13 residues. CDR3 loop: CASSVGREEKLFF. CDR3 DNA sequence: TGTGCCAGCAGTGTTGGGAGGGAAGAAAAACTGTTTTTT.